This T cell receptor beta chain was obtained from a study of tumor and adjacent non-tumor tissue in lung cancer (dated by TCRdb to 2017 to 2018). With respect to the entire study: Of the cohort, eleven to twelve patients had adenocarcinoma, 2 had squamous cell carcinoma and 1 had small cell lung cancer. Sequencing generated a total of around 120 million productive TCRbeta reads, averaging around 4.3 million reads per sample. Among the 15 or so patients, ages ranged from roughly 30 to 76 years, approximately 10 were men and 5 were women, and disease was TNM stage I to III. TCRbeta CDR3 sequencing was performed on about 29 paired specimens, with one tumor sample and one normal lung sample collected per patient. The study compared bulk TCRbeta repertoires between lung tumor tissue and matched distant non-tumor lung tissue from over 12 lung cancer patients.

The library was generated by multiplex PCR. Instrument used: Illumina HiSeq 2500. Following protocols modified from ARM-PCR, the researchers constructed TCRbeta libraries through three rounds of nested PCR with primers (Table S4). Before sequencing, PCR products in the 200-500 bp range were cut out of the gel and cleaned up using the QIAquick gel extraction kit. As for the authors' bioinformatics: Reads were cleaned with Trimmomatic, merged with FLASH into complete CDR3 sequences, and assigned to V(D)J germline segments with MiTCR. Clonal diversity was computed as the inverse Simpson's index with VDJtools. In-frame sequences without a premature stop codon were defined as productive reads. TCRdb handled the public reads itself, with Q25 trimming in fastp and clone calling in MiXCR, and kept productive beta chains. Each CDR3 protein appears once, grouped with its most common genes and DNA. TCRdb, rather than the study authors, made the V and J calls. Counted in this sample were around 210,000 distinct CDR3 sequences; 70% to 75% of them appeared once. About 23% of the sample is taken by the ten largest.

RNA was extracted from bulk unsorted tissue and checked for quality with a NanoDrop ND-1000 and an Agilent 2100. All donors had newly diagnosed lung cancer, had not received prior chemotherapy, and were admitted for thoracic surgery in China between August and November 2014. Patients who had received previous radiotherapy or chemotherapy, or who had another concurrent cancer, were excluded from the study. Surgical tissue pieces of 1-2 cm3 were preserved in RNAlater solution and were kept at -80 degrees C until use. As regards this clonotype: No antigen is known for it. The junction departs from germline at one end; a sequencing error may be responsible.

What the work shows at the level of the full study, not this receptor alone: Tumor tissue showed significantly greater TCR diversity (inverse Simpson) than normal lung tissue (about 400 vs 180, P = 0.0075, Mann-Whitney U test). Because peripheral blood was not sequenced, the blood TCRbeta repertoires of the lung cancer patients in the study went unexamined. In normal lung, the top 100 clones accounted for a significantly larger cumulative share of the repertoire than in tumor tissue. Only about 15 patients were in the cohort, and the authors stated that larger samples and more detailed clinical data are needed. Younger patients had significantly higher TCR diversity, and higher tumor TCR diversity was associated with shorter overall and disease-free survival. The sequencing platform is not named in the methods, and unique molecular identifiers are not mentioned.

The sequence derives from a man in his 60s with non-small cell lung cancer. Material: lung tumor tissue.

Here the CDR3 is given as CTWSVRHEQFF. Read as DNA, the sequence is TGTACCTGGAGTGTCAGGCATGAGCAGTTCTTC. The V gene is TRBV30 and the J gene is TRBJ2-1; no D gene is confidently identified. The CDR3, from cysteine to phenylalanine, totals 11 residues. Only the CDR3 DNA stays, 33 bases, in frame from base 1. CDR1 and CDR2, per the germline V gene (reference sequence), are GTSNPN and SVGIG.